The T cell receptor (beta chain) under discussion was sequenced for a study of Graves' ophthalmopathy and Graves' hyperthyroidism. Study at large: Hyperthyroidism showing no ophthalmopathy within 18 months of follow-up was stable. Study observations and caveats: A model built from 13 signatures distinguished ophthalmopathy from stable hyperthyroidism with around 91% sensitivity and approximately 81% specificity. The model predicted progression of ophthalmopathy with a sensitivity of roughly 66%, and its specificity was approximately 77%.

Excluded were patients with other autoimmune diseases, uncontrolled infections, pregnancy or lactation. This clonotype was seen a few times. The antigen remains undetermined. One end of the junction is discordant with germline, which a read error may explain. CDR1 and CDR2 from the germline V gene are SEHNR and FQNEAQ (reference sequence). The CDR3 runs 11 residues. Amplification targeted the TCR beta CDR3 regions, with RNA transcripts as the source material. Second-round multiplex PCR followed a first-round RT-PCR using HTBI primers. In TCRdb, the multiplex PCR reads were re-called with MiXCR into one record per CDR3 protein. The sample holds about 1.1 million distinct CDR3 sequences; about two fifths are singletons and the top ten take approximately 10%.

J is TRBJ2-7 and V is TRBV7-9; 7 nucleotides align to TRBD1. The clonotype comes from an adult man with Graves' hyperthyroidism. Sequencing used peripheral blood or thyroid tissue (not recorded which). CDR3 in DNA: TGTGCCAGCAGCTTAGGGACAGGCCTCGACTTC. Translating gives CASSLGTGLDF. The full variable domain, with the rest looked up from reference TRBV7-9 and TRBJ2-7, is DTGVSQNPRHKITKRGQNVTFRCDPISEHNRLYWYRQTLGQGPEFLTYFQNEAQLEKSRLLSDRFSAERPKGSFSTLEIQRTEQGDSAMYLCASSLGTGLDFGPGTRLTVT.